These 30 T cell receptor beta chains came from one sample sequenced in a study of cytomegalovirus exposure and HLA in healthy donors. The PCR was carried out with 60 Vbeta primers and 13 Jbeta primers. TCRdb keeps only in-frame clones here, not all; method: immunoSEQ multiplex PCR. The table has 100,000 to 120,000 clones, approximately 81% seen once; the top ten hold around 1.3%. Input material: PBMCs. The receptors stem from a man between 25 and 39 years old in good health and CMV-seronegative.

The V gene is TRBV5-6, the J gene TRBJ2-6; D uncertain. The CDR3 is made up of 17 amino acids. Deletions cut 4 bases from V and 2 bases from J, with 16 bases between. The germline gives CDR1 SGHDT, CDR2 YYEEEE. CDR3 sequence reads: CASSLYIAETGANVLTF. In nucleotides, the CDR3 is TGTGCCAGCAGCCTATATATAGCAGAGACTGGGGCCAACGTCCTGACTTTC. The full variable domain, its missing parts supplied by reference TRBV5-6 and TRBJ2-6, is DAGVTQSPTHLIKTRGQQVTLRCSPKSGHDTVSWYQQALGQGPQFIFQYYEEEERQRGNFPDRFSGHQFPNYSSELNVNALLLGDSALYLCASSLYIAETGANVLTFGAGSRLTVL.

This clone was seen only a few times. As DNA, the CDR3 is TGCGCCAGCAGCCCCGGACGCTTACAAGGGGTTGACGAGCAGTACTTC. It specifies CASSPGRLQGVDEQYF. The chain combines TRBV4-1 with TRBJ2-7, with D possibly TRBD1 on 5 matching bases. Looked up from germline, CDR1 is MGHRA and CDR2 is YSYEKL. V was shortened by 4 bases and J by 5 bases, with 21 bases between the two germline ends. The CDR3 spans 16 residues.

The chain couples TRBV5-1 to TRBJ1-1; D perhaps matches TRBD1 (6 bases). CDR3 length equals 15 residues. Looked up from germline, CDR1 is SGHRS and CDR2 is YFSETQ. V dropped 0 bases and J dropped 3 bases, with 12 bases sitting between them. The CDR3 reads CASSLDKQGYTEAFF. As DNA, the CDR3 is TGCGCCAGCAGCTTGGACAAACAGGGCTACACTGAAGCTTTCTTT.

CDR3 sequence reads: CATDTGNTGELFF. CDR3 DNA: TGTGCCACCGATACAGGGAACACCGGGGAGCTGTTTTTT. The chain links TRBV6-1 to TRBJ2-2, with D possibly TRBD1 on 5 matching bases. V was shortened by 10 bases and J by 1 base, with 10 bases between the two germline ends. CDR1 is MNHNS, CDR2 SASEGT, per germline. This CDR3 has 13 amino acids.

J is TRBJ2-1 and V is TRBV7-9; a possible D gene is TRBD2 (6 bases). Germline values: CDR1 SEHNR, CDR2 FQNEAQ (reference sequence). This CDR3 has 13 amino acids. The V end lost 2 bases, the J end lost 5 bases, and 7 bases lay between the germline ends. This chain's CDR3 is CASSLRTNNEQFF. CDR3 nucleotide sequence: TGTGCCAGCAGCTTAAGGACTAACAATGAGCAGTTCTTC.

The V gene is TRBV14, the J gene TRBJ2-1; 10 bases align to TRBD1. CDR3 size: 15 residues. Looked up from germline, CDR1 is SGHDN and CDR2 is FVKESK. V lost 2 bases to trimming and J lost 5 bases; unmatched junction nucleotides: 3. CDR3 sequence: CASSQPGTGDNEQFF. In DNA, the CDR3 is TGTGCCAGCAGCCAACCTGGGACAGGGGACAATGAGCAGTTCTTC.

This sequence joins TRBV4-3 and TRBJ2-2; 13 bases match TRBD2. The V and J ends lost 2 bases and 4 bases, in that order; junction bases with no gene match: 7. The CDR3 covers 18 residues. Per the germline V gene, CDR1 is LGHNA and CDR2 is YSLEER. CDR3 sequence: CASSQWTSGRGGTGELFF. The CDR3 coding sequence is TGCGCCAGCAGCCAATGGACTAGCGGGAGAGGCGGCACCGGGGAGCTGTTTTTT.

This clone was seen at least ten times. J is TRBJ2-1 and V is TRBV6-5; D gene ambiguous. CDR1 and CDR2 from the germline V gene are MNHEY and SVGAGI. V shed 2 bases and J shed 13 bases, with 15 bases lying between them. The CDR3 contains 13 residues. CDR3 DNA sequence: TGTGCCAGCAGTTACACCGCCAGAACGCTCCAGTTCTTC. Translation gives CASSYTARTLQFF.

This clone has only a few counts. The CDR3 nucleotides read TGTGCCAGCAGCGTAGCTACTAGAGACACAGATACGCAGTATTTT. Its protein product is CASSVATRDTDTQYF. V usage is TRBV9 and J usage is TRBJ2-3; D perhaps matches TRBD2 (5 bases). CDR3 length: 15 residues. The V and J ends lost 0 bases and 2 bases respectively, with 10 bases between them. Germline CDR1 SGDLS, CDR2 YYNGEE. Complete variable domain (other parts from reference TRBV9 and TRBJ2-3): DSGVTQTPKHLITATGQRVTLRCSPRSGDLSVYWYQQSLDQGLQFLIQYYNGEERAKGNILERFSAQQFPDLHSELNLSSLELGDSALYFCASSVATRDTDTQYFGPGTRLTVL.

This clone was picked up a small number of times. The chain carries TRBV19 and TRBJ2-1; 8 nucleotides align to TRBD1. J lost 1 base, V lost 7 bases, and 6 bases had no gene match. Germline CDR1 and CDR2: LNHDA and SQIVND (reference sequence). This CDR3 has 15 residues. The CDR3 region is CASNYDRGSYNEQFF. CDR3 nucleotide sequence: TGTGCCAGTAACTACGACAGGGGTTCCTACAATGAGCAGTTCTTC. Complete variable domain (other parts from reference TRBV19 and TRBJ2-1): DGGITQSPKYLFRKEGQNVTLSCEQNLNHDAMYWYRQDPGQGLRLIYYSQIVNDFQKGDIAEGYSVSREKKESFPLTVTSAQKNPTAFYLCASNYDRGSYNEQFFGPGTRLTVL.

The chain combines TRBV7-9 with TRBJ2-3; 12 nucleotides line up with TRBD2. This CDR3 region has 14 residues. Germline CDR1 is SEHNR and CDR2 is FQNEAQ (reference sequence). V lost 5 bases, J lost 5 bases, and 2 bases stayed unmatched. The DNA of the CDR3 is TGTGCCAGCAGCGTACTAGCGGGGGGAGATACGCAGTATTTT. Translating gives CASSVLAGGDTQYF.

This chain joins TRBV5-1 and TRBJ2-7, with 9 bases fitting TRBD2. This CDR3 is built from 16 residues. Germline V CDR1 and CDR2: SGHRS, YFSETQ. Trimming at V came to 2 bases and at J to 0 bases, leaving 6 bases not matched to a gene. CDR3 loop: CASSLGLASSSYEQYF. CDR3 sequence (DNA): TGCGCCAGCAGCTTAGGACTAGCGTCAAGCTCCTACGAGCAGTACTTC.

V and J are TRBV2 and TRBJ1-3; perhaps TRBD1 as D (5 bases). V lost 4 bases and J lost 1, with 11 bases in between. Germline-derived CDR1 and CDR2 are SNHLY and FYNNEI. The CDR3 is 15 amino acids. The CDR3 protein is CASSGSGVSGNTIYF. CDR3 coding DNA: TGTGCCAGCAGTGGATCGGGGGTATCTGGAAACACCATATATTTT.

V is TRBV28 and J is TRBJ2-3, with a possible D match to TRBD1 (6 bases). The germline V gene has CDR1 MDHEN and CDR2 SYDVKM. The CDR3 totals 15 residues. V lost 3 bases and J lost 5, with 15 bases in between. The CDR3, as DNA: TGTGCCAGCAGTTTTATAGGGGGTGATATAGATACGCAGTATTTT. Amino acid sequence: CASSFIGGDIDTQYF.

The chain uses TRBV5-4 and TRBJ2-5, with D unresolved. Germline values: CDR1 SGHNT, CDR2 YYREEE (reference sequence). Trimming stripped 0 bases from V and 9 bases from J, with 24 bases between. CDR3 length: 17 amino acids. The CDR3 is CASSLVPIISGMVSQYF. The DNA for the CDR3 is TGTGCCAGCAGCTTGGTGCCCATCATTTCAGGCATGGTGTCCCAGTACTTC. The full variable domain, with the rest looked up from reference TRBV5-4 and TRBJ2-5, is ETGVTQSPTHLIKTRGQQVTLRCSSQSGHNTVSWYQQALGQGPQFIFQYYREEENGRGNFPPRFSGLQFPNYSSELNVNALELDDSALYLCASSLVPIISGMVSQYFGPGTRLLVL.

The chain uses TRBV28 and TRBJ2-1, with 9 bases fitting TRBD1. CDR3 length equals 12 residues. Germline lookup yields CDR1 MDHEN and CDR2 SYDVKM. V gave up 8 bases and J gave up 8 bases; unmatched junction bases: 4. The CDR3 protein is CASRDRVDEQFF. CDR3 nucleotide sequence: TGTGCCAGCCGGGACAGGGTCGATGAGCAGTTCTTC. The full variable domain, rest sourced from reference TRBV28 and TRBJ2-1, is DVKVTQSSRYLVKRTGEKVFLECVQDMDHENMFWYRQDPGLGLRLIYFSYDVKMKEKGDIPEGYSVSREKKERFSLILESASTNQTSMYLCASRDRVDEQFFGPGTRLTVL.

This clone was detected once. The junction and the germline gene differ at one end; a read error may be behind it. The rearrangement joins TRBV7-7 to TRBJ1-5, with D hard to call. The germline V gene has CDR1 SSHAT and CDR2 FNYEAQ (reference sequence). The CDR3 has 19 residues. Here the CDR3 reads CASSLCMRVLQSSNQPQHF. The CDR3 DNA sequence: TGTGCTAGCAGCTTATGTATGCGGGTGCTCCAGAGTAGCAATCAGCCCCAGCATTTT. The full variable domain, completed using reference TRBV7-7 and TRBJ1-5, is GAGVSQSPRYKVTKRGQDVTLRCDPISSHATLYWYQQALGQGPEFLTYFNYEAQPDKSGLPSDRFSAERPEGSISTLTIQRTEQRDSAMYRCASSLCMRVLQSSNQPQHFGDGTRLSIL.

The CDR3 spells CASSPNGGGETQYF. The CDR3, as DNA: TGTGCCAGCTCACCCAACGGGGGAGGGGAGACCCAGTACTTC. This sequence joins TRBV18 and TRBJ2-5; 7 bases line up with TRBD2. The germline V gene encodes CDR1 KGHSH and CDR2 LQKENI. The ends lost 3 bases at V and 5 bases at J; junction bases unmatched: 6. The CDR3 totals 14 residues.

This chain joins TRBV27 and TRBJ2-3, with TRBD2 identical over 7 bases. This CDR3 has 17 amino acids. Looked up from germline, CDR1 is MNHEY and CDR2 is SMNVEV (reference sequence). V dropped 4 bases and J dropped 1; count of bases not matched to a gene: 11. CDR3 region: CASSWSLGGGGTDTQYF. CDR3 bases: TGTGCCAGCAGTTGGTCGCTCGGCGGGGGAGGCACAGATACGCAGTATTTT.

The chain carries TRBV5-4 and TRBJ2-7; D unclear. With 2 bases removed from V and 1 base from J, the gap between germline ends came to 7 bases. Germline V gives CDR1 SGHNT, CDR2 YYREEE (reference sequence). The length of the CDR3 is 13 residues. This CDR3 reads CASSFLQSYEQYF. The CDR3 nucleotides read TGTGCCAGCAGCTTCCTACAGTCCTACGAGCAGTACTTC.

This clone was seen a handful of times. The J gene is TRBJ2-7, the V gene TRBV7-8; possibly TRBD2 for D (7 bases). Trimming took off 1 base at V and 0 bases at J, with 19 bases between the two ends. Germline assignment: CDR1 SGHVS and CDR2 FQNEAQ. The CDR3 extends over 18 amino acids. CDR3 in DNA: TGTGCCAGCAGCTTAGGGGGGGGCGCCAGACTGAACTCCTACGAGCAGTACTTC. This translates into CASSLGGGARLNSYEQYF.

The chain carries TRBV7-5 and TRBJ2-2; the tabulated D call, TRBD2, remains unverified against the DNA. TRBV7-5 is a pseudogene segment. There are 17 residues in the CDR3. The CDR3 region has the DNA TGTGCCAGAAGCCCAGGGGGAGCGGGGGGCGTGTCCGGGGAGCTGTTTTTT. Its translation: CARSPGGAGGVSGELFF.

This clone occurred once. This chain links TRBV7-6 with TRBJ1-1; D is uncertain. The CDR3 length is 15 residues. Per germline, CDR1 SGHVS and CDR2 FNYEAQ. V dropped 1 base and J dropped 0 bases, with 9 bases sitting between them. The CDR3 DNA reads TGTGCCAGCAGCTTAGGGGAGGCCATGAACACTGAAGCTTTCTTT. As protein: CASSLGEAMNTEAFF.

V and J are TRBV28 and TRBJ2-7, with D hard to call. V was cut by 6 bases and J by 2 bases, with 14 bases left in between. The CDR3 has 14 amino acids. Per germline, CDR1 MDHEN and CDR2 SYDVKM. CDR3: CASRPSRDPYEQYF. The CDR3 DNA sequence: TGTGCCAGCAGACCCTCTAGAGACCCCTACGAGCAGTACTTC. Full variable domain (remainder filled in from reference TRBV28 and TRBJ2-7): DVKVTQSSRYLVKRTGEKVFLECVQDMDHENMFWYRQDPGLGLRLIYFSYDVKMKEKGDIPEGYSVSREKKERFSLILESASTNQTSMYLCASRPSRDPYEQYFGPGTRLTVT.

The chain recombines TRBV4-1 with TRBJ2-1, with TRBD2 matching over 12 bases. V was clipped by 9 bases and J by 4 bases; unmatched bases: 4. This CDR3 is 14 amino acids long. Germline V gene data show CDR1 as MGHRA and CDR2 as YSYEKL. For the CDR3, the DNA is TGCGCCAGTGAAGGGACTAGCGGGTACAATGAGCAGTTCTTC. This gives the protein CASEGTSGYNEQFF.

This chain joins TRBV6-6 and TRBJ1-1; 7 positions match TRBD1. Germline V gene data show CDR1 as MNHNY and CDR2 as SVGAGI (reference sequence). The CDR3 runs 14 residues. The J segment lost 5 bases and the V segment lost 7 bases, leaving 10 bases of the junction unmatched. The CDR3 is CASIHKGARTEAFF. The CDR3 nucleotides read TGTGCCAGCATCCACAAGGGGGCGCGGACTGAAGCTTTCTTT.

V is TRBV5-6 and J is TRBJ1-4; D gene ambiguous. V was trimmed by 2 bases and J by 4 bases, leaving 9 bases between them. In germline, CDR1 is SGHDT, CDR2 YYEEEE. This CDR3 region has 14 residues. CDR3 DNA: TGTGCCAGCAGCTTAAACGGGAATAATGAAAAACTGTTTTTT. Its translation is CASSLNGNNEKLFF.

The chain links TRBV5-5 to TRBJ1-4, with a weak D call TRBD1 (5 bases). Trimming left V 4 bases short and J 9 bases short, with 19 bases between. The CDR3 has 15 residues. The germline V gene encodes CDR1 SGHKS and CDR2 YYEKEE (reference sequence). CDR3 sequence reads: CASSPTGPRGQKLFF. The CDR3 DNA reads as TGTGCCAGCAGCCCCACAGGTCCCCGAGGTCAAAAACTGTTTTTT.

J is TRBJ2-2 and V is TRBV28, with 9 bases fitting TRBD1. The J segment lost 1 base and the V segment lost 7 bases, leaving 7 bases of the junction unmatched. Germline assignment: CDR1 MDHEN and CDR2 SYDVKM. This CDR3 has 16 amino acids. In nucleotides, the CDR3 is TGTGCCAGCACTCCCCCGACAGGGGGGAACACCGGGGAGCTGTTTTTT. Amino acid sequence: CASTPPTGGNTGELFF. The full variable domain, in which reference TRBV28 and TRBJ2-2 provide the parts outside the CDR3, is DVKVTQSSRYLVKRTGEKVFLECVQDMDHENMFWYRQDPGLGLRLIYFSYDVKMKEKGDIPEGYSVSREKKERFSLILESASTNQTSMYLCASTPPTGGNTGELFFGEGSRLTVL.

The chain couples TRBV5-1 to TRBJ2-7, with 8 bases that match TRBD1. The CDR3 covers 15 residues. The germline CDR1 and CDR2 sequences are SGHRS and YFSETQ. With 1 base clipped from V and 3 bases from J, the junction kept 6 bases outside the gene matches. In nucleotides, the CDR3 is TGCGCCAGCAGCTTGAGTTCAGGGGGCTTCTACGAGCAGTACTTC. As protein: CASSLSSGGFYEQYF.